The clone carrying this T cell receptor beta chain was recorded many times. Its target is unknown. The data were obtained in a study of human T cells and chemical hapten exposure. Study details: Patches that contained 0.01% DPC were applied to the upper back and read at 6 days. Patients, a majority of them female, were diagnosed with alopecia areata, totalis or universalis. TCR yields per sample varied mostly from small pooled library volume differences.

One entry per CDR3 protein, called by TCRdb with MiXCR from the RACE reads. The sample lists 50,000 to 70,000 distinct CDR3 sequences; around 12% were seen once. Stated time point: patch test 3, about 24 weeks after DPC sensitization. Sample treatment: therapeutic diphenylcyclopropenone sensitization with weekly scalp DPC. General study points: Clustering by CDR3 similarity yielded significantly more large clusters from expanded TCRs than controls.

Sequencing used whole blood, obtained in connection with sensitization to the hapten diphenylcyclopropenone (DPC). The TCR was taken from a man aged 25 to 40 with alopecia areata. Some clones in this sample may be carry-over from other donors' samples.

The CDR3 coding sequence is TGTGCCGCGGGGACAGGTACCTACGAGCAGTACTTC. It codes for CAAGTGTYEQYF. This chain joins TRBV28 and TRBJ2-7; 8 bases match TRBD1. Per the germline V gene, CDR1 is MDHEN and CDR2 is SYDVKM. The trim removed 11 bases at V and 2 bases at J, leaving 5 bases unmatched. The CDR3 has 12 amino acids. The whole variable domain, filled in from reference TRBV28 and TRBJ2-7, reads DVKVTQSSRYLVKRTGEKVFLECVQDMDHENMFWYRQDPGLGLRLIYFSYDVKMKEKGDIPEGYSVSREKKERFSLILESASTNQTSMYLCAAGTGTYEQYFGPGTRLTVT.